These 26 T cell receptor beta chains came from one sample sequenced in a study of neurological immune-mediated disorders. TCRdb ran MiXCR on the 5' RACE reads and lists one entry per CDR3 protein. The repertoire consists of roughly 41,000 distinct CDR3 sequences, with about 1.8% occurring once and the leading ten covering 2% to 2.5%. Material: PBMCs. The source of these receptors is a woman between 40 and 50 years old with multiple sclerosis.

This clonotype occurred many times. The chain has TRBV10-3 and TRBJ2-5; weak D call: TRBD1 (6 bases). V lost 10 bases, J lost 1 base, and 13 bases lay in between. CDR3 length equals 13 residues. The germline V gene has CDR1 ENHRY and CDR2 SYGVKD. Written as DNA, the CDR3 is TGTGCCACCGGGGACATAAGCCAAGAGACCCAGTACTTC. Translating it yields CATGDISQETQYF.

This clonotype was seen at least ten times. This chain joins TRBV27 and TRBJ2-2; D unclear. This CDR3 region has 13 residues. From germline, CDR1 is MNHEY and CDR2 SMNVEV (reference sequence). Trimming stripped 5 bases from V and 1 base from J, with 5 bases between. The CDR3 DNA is TGTGCCAGCAGTGACTGGAACACCGGGGAGCTGTTTTTT. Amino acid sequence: CASSDWNTGELFF.

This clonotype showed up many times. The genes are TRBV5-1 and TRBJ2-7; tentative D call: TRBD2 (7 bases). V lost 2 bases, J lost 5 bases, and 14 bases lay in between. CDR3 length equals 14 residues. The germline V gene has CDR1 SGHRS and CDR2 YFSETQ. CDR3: CASSLTAGADEQYF. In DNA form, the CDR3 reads TGCGCCAGCAGCTTAACGGCGGGGGCGGACGAGCAGTACTTC.

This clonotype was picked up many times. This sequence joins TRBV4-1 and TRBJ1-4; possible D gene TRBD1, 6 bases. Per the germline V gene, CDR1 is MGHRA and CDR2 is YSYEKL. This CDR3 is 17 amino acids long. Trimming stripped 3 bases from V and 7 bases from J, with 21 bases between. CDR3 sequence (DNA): TGCGCCAGCAGCCAGCCCGGGACAACCCGTGGGGGTGAAAAACTGTTTTTT. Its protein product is CASSQPGTTRGGEKLFF.

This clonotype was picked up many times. The DNA of the CDR3 is TGCAGCGTTGATGCCTCTACGGGGACAGGGGGTCTCTACGAGCAGTACTTC. Translating it yields CSVDASTGTGGLYEQYF. The J gene is TRBJ2-7, the V gene TRBV29-1; TRBD1 matches at 11 bases. This CDR3 contains 17 residues. Unmatched junction bases numbered 13, after V lost 3 bases and J lost 3 bases. Germline assignment: CDR1 SQVTM and CDR2 ANQGSEA.

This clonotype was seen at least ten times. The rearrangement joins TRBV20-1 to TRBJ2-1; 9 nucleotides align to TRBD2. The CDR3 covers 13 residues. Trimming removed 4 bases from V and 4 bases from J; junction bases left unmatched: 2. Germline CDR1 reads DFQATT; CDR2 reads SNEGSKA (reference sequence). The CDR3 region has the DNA TGCAGTGCTACTAGCGGGGAGTACAATGAGCAGTTCTTC. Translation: CSATSGEYNEQFF.

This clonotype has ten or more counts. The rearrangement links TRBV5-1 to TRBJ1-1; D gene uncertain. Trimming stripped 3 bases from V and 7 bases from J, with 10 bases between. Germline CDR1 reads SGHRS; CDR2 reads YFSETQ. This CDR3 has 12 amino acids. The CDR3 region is CASSSPGGEAFF. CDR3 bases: TGCGCCAGCAGCTCCCCCGGAGGTGAAGCTTTCTTT.

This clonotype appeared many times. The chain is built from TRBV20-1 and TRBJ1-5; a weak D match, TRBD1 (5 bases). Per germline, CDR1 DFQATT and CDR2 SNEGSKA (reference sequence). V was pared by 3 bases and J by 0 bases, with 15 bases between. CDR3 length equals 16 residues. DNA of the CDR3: TGCAGTGCTAGTGGCCCGCTTGGGGGTAGCAATCAGCCCCAGCATTTT. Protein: CSASGPLGGSNQPQHF.

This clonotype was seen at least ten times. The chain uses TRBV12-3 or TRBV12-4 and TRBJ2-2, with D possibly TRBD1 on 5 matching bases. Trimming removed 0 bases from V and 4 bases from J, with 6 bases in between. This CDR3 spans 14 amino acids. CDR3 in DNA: TGTGCCAGCAGTTTAGCTCAGGGCACCGGGGAGCTGTTTTTT. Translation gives CASSLAQGTGELFF.

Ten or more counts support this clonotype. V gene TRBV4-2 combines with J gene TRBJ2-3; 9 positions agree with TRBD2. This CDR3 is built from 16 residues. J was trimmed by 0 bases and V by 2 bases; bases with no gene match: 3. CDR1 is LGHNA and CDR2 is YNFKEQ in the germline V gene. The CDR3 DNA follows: TGTGCCAGCAGCCAAATAGCGGGGGCCAGCACAGATACGCAGTATTTT. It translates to CASSQIAGASTDTQYF.

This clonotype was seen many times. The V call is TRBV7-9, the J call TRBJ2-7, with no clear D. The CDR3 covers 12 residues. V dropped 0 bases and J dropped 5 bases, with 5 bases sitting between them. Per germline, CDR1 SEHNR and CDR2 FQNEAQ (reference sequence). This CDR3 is CASSLALDEQYF. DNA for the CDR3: TGTGCCAGCAGCTTAGCGTTAGACGAGCAGTACTTC. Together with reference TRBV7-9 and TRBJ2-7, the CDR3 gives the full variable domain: DTGVSQNPRHKITKRGQNVTFRCDPISEHNRLYWYRQTLGQGPEFLTYFQNEAQLEKSRLLSDRFSAERPKGSFSTLEIQRTEQGDSAMYLCASSLALDEQYFGPGTRLTVT.

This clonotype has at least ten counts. The CDR3 loop reads CASSFSGGGQPQHF. CDR3 DNA sequence: TGTGCCAGCAGTTTTTCCGGGGGCGGGCAGCCCCAGCATTTT. The chain recombines TRBV12-3 or TRBV12-4 with TRBJ1-5; the D gene is possibly TRBD1 (6 bases). This CDR3 region has 14 residues. Deletions cut 3 bases from V and 7 bases from J, with 13 bases between.

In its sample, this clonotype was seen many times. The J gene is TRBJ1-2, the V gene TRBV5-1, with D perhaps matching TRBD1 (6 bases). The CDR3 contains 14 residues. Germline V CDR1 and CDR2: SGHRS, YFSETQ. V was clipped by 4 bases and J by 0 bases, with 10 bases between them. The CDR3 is CASSTDSSNYGYTF. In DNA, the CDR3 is TGCGCCAGCAGCACGGACAGCTCTAACTATGGCTACACCTTC.

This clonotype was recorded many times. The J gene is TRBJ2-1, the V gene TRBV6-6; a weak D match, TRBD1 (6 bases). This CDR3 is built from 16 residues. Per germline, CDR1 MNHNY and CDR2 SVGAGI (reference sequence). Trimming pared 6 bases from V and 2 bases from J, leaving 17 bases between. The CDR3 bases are TGTGCCAGCAGCCCTAGTTGGGGGCCAGCCTACAATGAGCAGTTCTTC. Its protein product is CASSPSWGPAYNEQFF.

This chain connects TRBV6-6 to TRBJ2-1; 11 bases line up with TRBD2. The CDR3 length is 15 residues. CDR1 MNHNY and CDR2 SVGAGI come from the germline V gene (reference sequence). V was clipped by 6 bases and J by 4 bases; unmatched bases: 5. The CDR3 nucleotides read TGTGCCAGCAGCCAACTAGCGGGGGCATACAATGAGCAGTTCTTC. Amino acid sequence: CASSQLAGAYNEQFF.

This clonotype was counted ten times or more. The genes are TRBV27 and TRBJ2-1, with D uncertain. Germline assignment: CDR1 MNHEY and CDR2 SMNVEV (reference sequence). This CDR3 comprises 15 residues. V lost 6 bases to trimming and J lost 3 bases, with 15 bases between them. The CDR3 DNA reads TGTGCCAGCAGCCCACGACCGGAAAACTACAATGAGCAGTTCTTC. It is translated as CASSPRPENYNEQFF.

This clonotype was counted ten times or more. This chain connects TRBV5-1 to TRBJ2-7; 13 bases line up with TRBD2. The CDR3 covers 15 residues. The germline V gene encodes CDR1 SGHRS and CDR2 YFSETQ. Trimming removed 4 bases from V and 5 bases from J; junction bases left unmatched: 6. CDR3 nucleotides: TGCGCCAGCAGCACACGACTAGCGGGGGGCCACGAGCAGTACTTC. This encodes CASSTRLAGGHEQYF.

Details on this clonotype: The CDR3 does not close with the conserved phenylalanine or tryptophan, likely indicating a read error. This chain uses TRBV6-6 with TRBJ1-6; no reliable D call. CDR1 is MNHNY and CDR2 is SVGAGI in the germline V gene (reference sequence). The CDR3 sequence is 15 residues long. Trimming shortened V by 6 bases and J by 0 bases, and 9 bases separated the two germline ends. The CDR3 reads CASSHPSSYNSPLHC. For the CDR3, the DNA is TGTGCCAGCAGCCATCCGAGCTCCTATAATTCACCCCTCCACTGT.

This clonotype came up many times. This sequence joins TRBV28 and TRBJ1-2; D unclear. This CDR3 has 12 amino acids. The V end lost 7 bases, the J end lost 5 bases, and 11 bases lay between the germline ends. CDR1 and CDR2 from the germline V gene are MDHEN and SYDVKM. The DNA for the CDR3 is TGTGCCAGCACGGATAGATTGTATGGCTACACCTTC. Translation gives CASTDRLYGYTF.

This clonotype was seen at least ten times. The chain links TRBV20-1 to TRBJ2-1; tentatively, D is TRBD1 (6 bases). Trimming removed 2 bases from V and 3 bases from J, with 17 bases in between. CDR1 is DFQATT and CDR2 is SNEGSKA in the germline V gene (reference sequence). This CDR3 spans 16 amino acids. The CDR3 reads CSARHRVARVYNEQFF. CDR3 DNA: TGCAGTGCTAGACACAGGGTGGCCAGGGTCTACAATGAGCAGTTCTTC.

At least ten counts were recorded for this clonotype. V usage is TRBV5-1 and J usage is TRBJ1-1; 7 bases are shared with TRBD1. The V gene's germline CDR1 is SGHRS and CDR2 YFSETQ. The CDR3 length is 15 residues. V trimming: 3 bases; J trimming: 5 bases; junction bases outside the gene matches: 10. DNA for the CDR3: TGCGCCAGCAGCTCCACGACAGGGATAAGTACTGAAGCTTTCTTT. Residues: CASSSTTGISTEAFF.

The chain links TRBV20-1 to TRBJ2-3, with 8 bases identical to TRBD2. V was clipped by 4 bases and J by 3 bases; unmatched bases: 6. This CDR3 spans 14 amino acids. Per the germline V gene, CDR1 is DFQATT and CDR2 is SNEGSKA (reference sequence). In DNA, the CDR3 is TGCAGTGCTAAAGGAGCTAGCGGGACAGATACGCAGTATTTT. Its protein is CSAKGASGTDTQYF.

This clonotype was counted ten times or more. CDR3 nucleotides: TGTGCCAGCGCCGGGGGCAGGGTCTCCTACGAGCAGTACTTC. Amino acid sequence: CASAGGRVSYEQYF. The chain uses TRBV4-2 and TRBJ2-7; D may match TRBD1 or TRBD2 (6 bases each). Trimming removed 8 bases at V and 0 bases at J, with 14 bases between. Germline lookup yields CDR1 LGHNA and CDR2 YNFKEQ. The CDR3 covers 14 residues.

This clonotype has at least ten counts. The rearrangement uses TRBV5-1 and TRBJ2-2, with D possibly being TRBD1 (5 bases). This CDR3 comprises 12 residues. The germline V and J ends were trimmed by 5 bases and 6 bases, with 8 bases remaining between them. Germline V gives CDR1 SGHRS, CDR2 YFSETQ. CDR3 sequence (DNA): TGCGCCAGCAGGGCAGGGTCCGGGGAGCTGTTTTTT. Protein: CASRAGSGELFF.

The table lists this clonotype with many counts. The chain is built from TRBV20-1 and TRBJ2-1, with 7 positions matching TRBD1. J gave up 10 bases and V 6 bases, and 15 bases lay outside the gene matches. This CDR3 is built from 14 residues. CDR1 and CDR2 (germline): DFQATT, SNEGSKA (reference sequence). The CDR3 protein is CSALHDRGGREQFF. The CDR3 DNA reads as TGCAGTGCCCTACACGACCGAGGGGGCCGGGAGCAGTTCTTC.

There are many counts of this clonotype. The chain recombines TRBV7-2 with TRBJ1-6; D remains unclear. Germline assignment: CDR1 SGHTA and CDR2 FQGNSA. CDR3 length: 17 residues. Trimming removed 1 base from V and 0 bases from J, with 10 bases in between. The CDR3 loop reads CASSLDFGSSYNSPLHF. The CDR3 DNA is TGTGCCAGCAGCTTAGACTTCGGGAGCTCCTATAATTCACCCCTCCACTTT.